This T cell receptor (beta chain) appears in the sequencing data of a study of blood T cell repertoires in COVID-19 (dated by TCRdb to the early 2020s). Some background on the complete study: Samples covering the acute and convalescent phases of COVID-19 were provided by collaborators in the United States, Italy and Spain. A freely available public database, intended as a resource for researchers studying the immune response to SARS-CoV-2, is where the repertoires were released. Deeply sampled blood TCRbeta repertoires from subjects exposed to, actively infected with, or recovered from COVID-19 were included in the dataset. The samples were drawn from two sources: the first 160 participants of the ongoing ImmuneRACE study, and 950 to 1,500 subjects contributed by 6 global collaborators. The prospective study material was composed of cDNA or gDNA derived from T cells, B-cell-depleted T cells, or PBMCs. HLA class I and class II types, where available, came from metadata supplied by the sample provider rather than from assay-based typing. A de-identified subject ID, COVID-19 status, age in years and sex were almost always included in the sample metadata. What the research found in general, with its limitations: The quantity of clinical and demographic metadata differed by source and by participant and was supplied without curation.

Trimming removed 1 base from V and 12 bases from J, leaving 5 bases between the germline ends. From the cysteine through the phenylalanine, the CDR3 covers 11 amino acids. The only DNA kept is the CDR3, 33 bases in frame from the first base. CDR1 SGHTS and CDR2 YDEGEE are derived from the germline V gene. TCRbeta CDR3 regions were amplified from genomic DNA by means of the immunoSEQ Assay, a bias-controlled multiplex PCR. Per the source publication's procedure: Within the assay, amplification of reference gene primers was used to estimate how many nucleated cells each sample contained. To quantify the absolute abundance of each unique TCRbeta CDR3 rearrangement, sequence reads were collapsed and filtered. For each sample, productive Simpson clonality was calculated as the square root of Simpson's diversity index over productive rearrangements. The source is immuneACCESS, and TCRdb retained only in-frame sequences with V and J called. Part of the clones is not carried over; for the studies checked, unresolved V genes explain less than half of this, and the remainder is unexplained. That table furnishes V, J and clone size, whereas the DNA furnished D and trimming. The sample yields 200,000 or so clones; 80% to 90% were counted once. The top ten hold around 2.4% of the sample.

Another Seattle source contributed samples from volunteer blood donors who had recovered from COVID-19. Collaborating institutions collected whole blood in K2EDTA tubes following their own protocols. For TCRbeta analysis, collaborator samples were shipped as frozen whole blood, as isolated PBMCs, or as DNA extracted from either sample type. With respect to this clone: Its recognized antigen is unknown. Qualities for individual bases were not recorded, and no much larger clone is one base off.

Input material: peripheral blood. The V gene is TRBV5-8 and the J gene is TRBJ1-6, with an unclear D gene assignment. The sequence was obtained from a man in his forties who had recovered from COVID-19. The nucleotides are TGTGCCAGCAGCTTGCGACAACCCCTCCACTTT. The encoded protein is CASSLRQPLHF.